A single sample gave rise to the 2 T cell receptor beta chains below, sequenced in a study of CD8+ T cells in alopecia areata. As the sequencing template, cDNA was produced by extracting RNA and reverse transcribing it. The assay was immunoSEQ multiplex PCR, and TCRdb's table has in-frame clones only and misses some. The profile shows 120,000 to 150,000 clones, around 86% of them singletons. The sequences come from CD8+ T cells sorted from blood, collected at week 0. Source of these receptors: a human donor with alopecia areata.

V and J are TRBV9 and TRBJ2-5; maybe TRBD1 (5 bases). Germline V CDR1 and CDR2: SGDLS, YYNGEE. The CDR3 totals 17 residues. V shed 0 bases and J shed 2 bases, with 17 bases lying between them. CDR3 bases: TGTGCCAGCAGCGTAGCAGGACAACGACCCTCTCAAGAGACCCAGTACTTC. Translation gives CASSVAGQRPSQETQYF. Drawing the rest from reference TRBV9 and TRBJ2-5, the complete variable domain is DSGVTQTPKHLITATGQRVTLRCSPRSGDLSVYWYQQSLDQGLQFLIQYYNGEERAKGNILERFSAQQFPDLHSELNLSSLELGDSALYFCASSVAGQRPSQETQYFGPGTRLLVL.

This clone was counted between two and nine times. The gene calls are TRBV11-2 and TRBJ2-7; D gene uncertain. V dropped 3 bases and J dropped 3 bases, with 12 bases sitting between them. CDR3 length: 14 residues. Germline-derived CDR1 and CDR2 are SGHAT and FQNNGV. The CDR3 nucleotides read TGTGCCAGCAGCTTTATCCGGGCGGTCTACGAGCAGTACTTC. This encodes CASSFIRAVYEQYF.